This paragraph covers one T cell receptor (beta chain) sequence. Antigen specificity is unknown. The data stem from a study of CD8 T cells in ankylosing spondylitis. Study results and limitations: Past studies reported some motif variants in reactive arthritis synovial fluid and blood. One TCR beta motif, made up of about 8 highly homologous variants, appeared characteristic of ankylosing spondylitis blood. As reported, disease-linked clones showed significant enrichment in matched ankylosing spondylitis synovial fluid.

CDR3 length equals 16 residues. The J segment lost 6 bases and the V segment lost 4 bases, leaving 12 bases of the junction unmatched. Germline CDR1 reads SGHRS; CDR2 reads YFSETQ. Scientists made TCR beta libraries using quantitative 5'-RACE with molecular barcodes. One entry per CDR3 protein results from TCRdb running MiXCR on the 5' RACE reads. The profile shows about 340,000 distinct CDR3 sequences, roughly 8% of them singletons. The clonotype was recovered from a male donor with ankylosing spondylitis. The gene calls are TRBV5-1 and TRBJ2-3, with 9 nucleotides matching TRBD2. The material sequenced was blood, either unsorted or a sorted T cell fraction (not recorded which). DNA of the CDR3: TGCGCCAGCAGCGGCCCCTTGCGGGAGGGCCAGGATACGCAGTATTTT. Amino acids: CASSGPLREGQDTQYF.